This T cell receptor (beta chain) was profiled in a study of blood T cell repertoires in COVID-19. For the study at large: Samples representing acute and convalescent COVID-19 were sourced from the United States, Italy and Spain. From T cells, B-cell-depleted T cells, or PBMCs came the material, which was cDNA or gDNA.

This clone was recorded once. This CDR3 comprises 16 residues. V lost 2 bases and J 0 bases, leaving 13 bases between the germline ends. Germline CDR1 MNHNS, CDR2 SASEGT. The authors' processing: Counts of nucleated cells, estimated from reference gene primer amplification, were obtained. Assay used: immunoSEQ multiplex PCR; TCRdb lists only in-frame clones, some missing. V and J calls and clone size follow that table, whereas D and trimming were derived from the DNA. This sample has 150,000 to 200,000 clones; 78% occur once, and the top ten carry around 2.8%. The specimen sequenced was peripheral blood. This chain links TRBV6-1 with TRBJ1-2; D call uncertain. The source of this sequence is a woman aged 80 or over with active or convalescent COVID-19. This CDR3 reads CASSEHPPPTNYGYTF. The CDR3 region has the DNA TGTGCCAGCAGTGAACACCCGCCACCTACTAACTATGGCTACACCTTC.